A single sample is the source of the 15 T cell receptor beta chains below, sequenced in a study of CD8 T cells in ankylosing spondylitis (dated by TCRdb to 2016 to 2017). Libraries came from 5' RACE. The instrument given in TCRdb is Illumina HiSeq 2500. Through fastp at Q25 and MiXCR, TCRdb rebuilt clones from the public reads, retaining in-frame beta chains. Rows with a matching CDR3 protein are joined into one entry that keeps the most common DNA and genes. This sample gives about 140,000 distinct CDR3 sequences in total; about an eighth of them show up just once. 4.1% of the sample goes to the ten largest clones. The material sequenced was blood, either unsorted or a sorted T cell fraction (not recorded which). The receptors stem from a female donor with ankylosing spondylitis or in good health (not recorded which).

This clonotype has ten or more counts. V usage is TRBV11-3 and J usage is TRBJ1-2; the D gene is possibly TRBD1 (5 bases). The germline V and J ends were trimmed by 4 bases and 4 bases, with 22 bases remaining between them. Germline CDR1 and CDR2: SGHNT and YENEEA. This CDR3 spans 17 amino acids. As DNA, the CDR3 is TGTGCCAGCAGCTCCTCCCTTCTGACAGTTATGATCTATGGCTACACCTTC. It encodes CASSSSLLTVMIYGYTF.

This clonotype was picked up many times. The chain combines TRBV5-6 with TRBJ1-1; D is unresolved. Trimming stripped 4 bases from V and 8 bases from J, with 9 bases between. This CDR3 comprises 11 residues. CDR1 is SGHDT and CDR2 is YYEEEE in the germline V gene. The CDR3 nucleotides are TGTGCCAGCAGCCGTCGGCAAGAAGCTTTCTTT. It yields the protein CASSRRQEAFF.

This clonotype was counted ten times or more. For the CDR3, the DNA is TGCAGTGCTAGAGATCCCGGGACAGATCACTCTGGGGCCAACGTCCTGACTTTC. Translated, it gives CSARDPGTDHSGANVLTF. The chain recombines TRBV20-1 with TRBJ2-6; 7 bases align to TRBD1. The CDR3 consists of 18 residues. Unmatched junction bases numbered 8, after V lost 0 bases and J lost 0 bases. Germline loops: CDR1 DFQATT, CDR2 SNEGSKA (reference sequence).

There are many counts of this clonotype. The rearrangement joins TRBV20-1 to TRBJ2-7, with no clear D. Germline assignment: CDR1 DFQATT and CDR2 SNEGSKA (reference sequence). The CDR3 covers 12 residues. The ends were cut back, 3 bases at V and 5 bases at J, with 11 bases in the middle. CDR3 bases: TGCAGTGCTAGGCAGGTCCTCGACGAGCAGTACTTC. It is translated as CSARQVLDEQYF.

This clonotype was detected many times. The rearrangement links TRBV6-1 to TRBJ2-2; D may match TRBD1 or TRBD2 (5 bases each). Germline-derived CDR1 and CDR2 are MNHNS and SASEGT. Between the trimmed V and J ends, which lost 5 bases and 0 bases, there was a span of 13 bases. This CDR3 spans 16 amino acids. CDR3 in DNA: TGTGCCAGCAGTCGTCCCGGGACGGCGAACACCGGGGAGCTGTTTTTT. It is translated as CASSRPGTANTGELFF.

Many counts were recorded for this clonotype. The chain couples TRBV6-5 to TRBJ2-2; D unresolved. Germline V gene lookup returns CDR1 MNHEY and CDR2 SVGAGI. V was trimmed by 2 bases and J by 5 bases, leaving 18 bases between them. The CDR3 loop spans 17 amino acids. This CDR3 reads CASSYRAGRLGTGELFF. In nucleotides, the CDR3 is TGTGCCAGCAGTTACAGGGCAGGACGTCTAGGTACCGGGGAGCTGTTTTTT.

This clonotype was counted at least ten times. The CDR3 DNA is TGTGCCAGCAGCACAGCCCCGGGAGGGCAGAGCACAGATACGCAGTATTTT. Translated, it gives CASSTAPGGQSTDTQYF. V gene TRBV12-3 or TRBV12-4 combines with J gene TRBJ2-3, with 8 nucleotides matching TRBD2. Germline trimming cut 6 bases from V and 0 bases from J; bases unmatched to any gene: 11. There are 17 residues in the CDR3.

This clonotype appeared many times. The chain links TRBV11-2 to TRBJ2-7; 13 positions agree with TRBD2. Germline V gene sequence: CDR1 SGHAT, CDR2 FQNNGV. Trimming at V came to 1 base and at J to 4 bases, leaving 13 bases not matched to a gene. The CDR3 runs to 19 residues. The CDR3 region is CASSLGTMTSGRRAYEQYF. The CDR3 DNA follows: TGTGCCAGCAGCTTAGGGACCATGACTAGCGGGAGGAGGGCATACGAGCAGTACTTC.

There are many counts of this clonotype. The chain employs TRBV12-3 or TRBV12-4 and TRBJ2-2; 8 bases fit TRBD2. J gave up 2 bases and V 6 bases, and 8 bases lay outside the gene matches. CDR3 length: 16 residues. This chain's CDR3 is CASRLTSGSNTGELFF. The DNA for the CDR3 is TGTGCCAGCAGACTTACTAGCGGCTCAAACACCGGGGAGCTGTTTTTT.

The J gene is TRBJ2-2, the V gene TRBV12-3 or TRBV12-4; D is unresolved. This CDR3 is 13 amino acids long. Trimming removed 7 bases at V and 2 bases at J, with 8 bases between. CDR3 DNA: TGTGCCAGCACTGCTTCAAACACCGGGGAGCTGTTTTTT. Residues: CASTASNTGELFF.

This clonotype appeared many times. The chain links TRBV30 to TRBJ1-5; perhaps TRBD1 as D (6 bases). CDR3 length: 13 residues. Trimming shortened V by 0 bases and J by 7 bases, and 10 bases separated the two germline ends. Germline V gives CDR1 GTSNPN, CDR2 SVGIG (reference sequence). The CDR3 reads CAWSVGGDQPQHF. CDR3 coding DNA: TGTGCCTGGAGTGTGGGGGGCGACCAGCCCCAGCATTTT.

In its sample, this clonotype was seen many times. The chain employs TRBV11-2 and TRBJ2-3; a weak D match, TRBD2 (7 bases). The CDR3 is made up of 13 amino acids. CDR1 SGHAT and CDR2 FQNNGV come from the germline V gene. With 3 bases removed from V and 6 bases from J, the gap between germline ends came to 10 bases. CDR3 coding DNA: TGTGCCAGCAGCTTCCGGGGGGCTGATACGCAGTATTTT. Translation: CASSFRGADTQYF.

Note on this clonotype: Since a much larger clone is just one base distant, this may be a read error. V and J are TRBV20-1 and TRBJ2-7; possibly TRBD2 for D (7 bases). CDR1 and CDR2 (germline): DFQATT, SNEGSKA (reference sequence). The CDR3 has 14 amino acids. CDR3 DNA sequence: TGCTGTGCTAGGGGGGGAGGCGGAAACTACGAGCAGTACTTC. Encoded protein: CCARGGGGNYEQYF.

This clonotype has at least ten counts. The J gene is TRBJ2-7, the V gene TRBV7-9; D is perhaps TRBD2 (6 bases). This CDR3 is built from 15 residues. Between the trimmed V and J ends, which lost 1 base and 5 bases, there was a span of 15 bases. Germline lookup yields CDR1 SEHNR and CDR2 FQNEAQ (reference sequence). The CDR3 is CASSLVGGAPHEQYF. As DNA, the CDR3 is TGTGCCAGCAGCTTAGTAGGCGGGGCCCCCCACGAGCAGTACTTC.

V usage is TRBV24-1 and J usage is TRBJ2-7; D is possibly TRBD2 (5 bases). Germline V gene sequence: CDR1 KGHDR, CDR2 SFDVKD. The CDR3 extends over 15 amino acids. V gave up 7 bases and J gave up 6 bases, with 21 bases separating them. The CDR3 DNA reads TGTGCCACCAGCCGTGAAGTCGGACTTCTTCGCGAGCAGTACTTC. It encodes CATSREVGLLREQYF.